This T cell receptor beta chain came from a study of blood T cells in healthy people across ages (dated by TCRdb to 2015 to 2017). General notes on the study: In model experiments, roughly one uniquely barcoded TCR beta cDNA molecule per two T cells was captured by template switching. To track age-related changes in TCR beta repertoire diversity, the study relied on deep sequencing normalized with unique cDNA molecular identifiers. The donors were divided into four age groups: young (average around 16 years), middle-aged (roughly 40), aged (roughly 60) and long-lived (roughly 88). Two additional independent replicas of 1 million unique cDNA reads from the same blood draw were analyzed for two donors (one aged 18 to 29 and one aged 80 or older). Donors of different ages were randomly distributed across sequencing lanes to avoid experimental bias. Overall study results and their limits: Observed TCR beta diversity per million T cells fell roughly linearly with age, and a significant reduction was already apparent by age about 36. Total diversity estimates from one million sequenced T cells were considered lower bounds and underestimates. Because profiling used bulk unsorted PBMCs, naive and antigen-experienced compartments could not be compared conclusively. Compared with the aged group, the long-lived group had more naive CD4+ T cells, fewer expanded clones and increased TCR diversity, a pattern suggesting age selection. Because the CMV infection status of the donors was unknown, age-related changes in expanded clonotypes may potentially have been confounded. The percentage of naive T cells measured by flow cytometry correlated strongly with observed TCR beta diversity.

A note on this clonotype: Its antigen is unknown. There are no base qualities to consult, and no much larger clone falls within one base.

The CDR3 starts with the cysteine, ends with the phenylalanine, and has 14 residues. Only the CDR3 part of the read is kept: 42 bases, read in frame from the first base. For this chain, trimming is 7 bases at the V end and 0 bases at the J end, and the number of junction bases without a gene match is 3. Systemically healthy Caucasian individuals from Russia, 39 in total and aged about 6 to 100 years, were included as donors. Each donor gave around 9.5 milliliters of peripheral blood, collected into EDTA-treated Vacutainer tubes. Ficoll-Paque density-gradient centrifugation was used to isolate PBMCs, with at least 7 million per sample. Trizol reagent was used to extract total RNA from PBMCs, with at least 5 micrograms per sample. The percentages of naive CD45RAhigh/CD27high T cells were determined by flow cytometry on a PBMC aliquot from every donor. The library was generated by 5' RACE. The data were produced on an Illumina HiSeq 2500. A second PCR of roughly 6 to 11 cycles was run with a J-beta primer mix and a sample-barcoded 5' primer. Each TCR beta cDNA molecule received a unique molecular identifier from a template-switch 5' adaptor carrying 12 random nucleotides. Each sample yielded at least 2.5 million CDR3-containing paired-end reads. First-strand cDNA was synthesized from all RNA with the Mint cDNA synthesis kit, primed by a TRBC-specific oligonucleotide. Following uracil-DNA glycosylase treatment, all cDNA underwent a first 18-cycle PCR with the universal primers M1SS and BC2_uni_R. On the authors' methods: For normalization, 1 million high-quality reads were randomly selected from each sample, with every read carrying a distinct molecular identifier. Instead of being binned into consensus sequences, reads with shared molecular identifiers were discarded. MiTCR, set to a Q25 quality threshold and the strictest error-elimination algorithm, was used for CDR3 identification, clonotype clustering and error correction. A nonparametric unseen species model with Euler transformation was used to estimate a lower bound on total TCR beta diversity. TCRdb cleaned the public reads at Q25 with fastp, built clones with MiXCR and kept in-frame beta chains. Every entry covers one CDR3 protein and lists the most common genes and DNA from its rows. TCRdb's processing, not the authors' own work, is the source of the V and J calls. The sample yields under 1,000,000 distinct CDR3 sequences; roughly 34% were counted once. Over 10% of the sample rests with the top ten.

Sequenced material: blood. This receptor chain uses TRBV12-3 or TRBV12-4 and TRBJ2-7, and TRBD2 aligns with 10 junction nucleotides. This receptor was obtained from a man aged 18 to 29 in good health. The CDR3 protein sequence reads: CASIASGSSYEQYF. The DNA reads TGTGCCAGCATAGCTAGCGGGAGCTCCTACGAGCAGTACTTC.